The 6 T cell receptor beta chains presented below share a single source sample, sequenced in a study of cytomegalovirus exposure and HLA in healthy donors. The PCR ran on 60 Vbeta and 13 Jbeta primers. Assay: immunoSEQ multiplex PCR; the TCRdb copy retains only in-frame clones and omits some. The sample includes roughly 130,000 clones, 75% to 90% of them seen just once. The sample consisted of PBMCs. The receptors were gathered from a woman aged 40 to 50 in good health and CMV-seronegative.

The chain carries TRBV7-9 and TRBJ2-1, with D maybe TRBD2 (6 bases). Per the germline V gene, CDR1 is SEHNR and CDR2 is FQNEAQ (reference sequence). The CDR3 has 11 residues. Trimming stripped 10 bases from V and 15 bases from J, with 19 bases between. This chain's CDR3 is CAIWDQRGAFF. The CDR3 DNA reads as TGTGCCATATGGGACCAGCGCGGGGCGTTCTTC.

This rearrangement joins TRBV7-2 to TRBJ2-2, with 9 bases fitting TRBD2. J gave up 1 base and V 5 bases, and 2 bases lay outside the gene matches. CDR1 is SGHTA and CDR2 is FQGNSA in the germline V gene. The CDR3 contains 15 residues. The CDR3 sequence is CASSLSGGNTGELFF. DNA of the CDR3: TGTGCCAGCAGCCTTAGCGGGGGGAACACCGGGGAGCTGTTTTTT.

This rearrangement joins TRBV2 to TRBJ1-3; D gene unclear. Germline-derived CDR1 and CDR2 are SNHLY and FYNNEI. The CDR3 runs 16 residues. V was trimmed by 4 bases and J by 0 bases, leaving 13 bases between them. Here the CDR3 DNA reads TGTGCCAGCAGTGTCCAGGTCCTTGTCTCTGGAAACACCATATATTTT. Encoded protein: CASSVQVLVSGNTIYF.

This clone was seen more than once but under ten times. The CDR3 DNA reads as TGTGCCTCTCTGGGGGCTGGCACTGAAGCTTTCTTT. It encodes CASLGAGTEAFF. The J gene is TRBJ1-1, the V gene TRBV6-5; the D gene is possibly TRBD1 (6 bases). The CDR3 is 12 amino acids. The V end lost 11 bases, the J end lost 4 bases, and 14 bases lay between the germline ends. Per the germline V gene, CDR1 is MNHEY and CDR2 is SVGAGI.

The J gene is TRBJ2-6, the V gene TRBV4-2; no clear D gene. Trimming took off 4 bases at V and 2 bases at J, with 9 bases between the two ends. Germline V gene sequence: CDR1 LGHNA, CDR2 YNFKEQ. CDR3 size: 15 residues. The CDR3 DNA sequence: TGTGCCAGCAGCCCGGTTCCCACTGGGGCCAACGTCCTGACTTTC. Encoded protein: CASSPVPTGANVLTF.

This chain connects TRBV29-1 to TRBJ1-2; 9 bases match TRBD1. Germline V gene lookup returns CDR1 SQVTM and CDR2 ANQGSEA. The CDR3 is made up of 13 amino acids. The V and J ends lost 7 bases and 4 bases, in that order; junction bases with no gene match: 7. The CDR3 sequence: CSAEPGQGYGYTF. The CDR3 nucleotides are TGCAGCGCCGAACCGGGACAGGGCTATGGCTACACCTTC.